This paragraph covers one TCR beta chain sequence. As yet, its antigen is unknown. These data originate in a study of cytomegalovirus exposure and HLA in healthy donors. Across the whole study: The Caucasian-associated ancestry cluster held around 81% of 300 to 500 genotyped donors. Study-wide results and limits: Researchers counted around 160 TCR beta chains as cytomegalovirus-associated.

Trimming at V came to 2 bases and at J to 2 bases, leaving 11 bases not matched to a gene. Germline loops: CDR1 LNHDA, CDR2 SQIVND (reference sequence). The CDR3 is 17 residues long. Amplification used 60 Vbeta primers and 13 Jbeta primers. Clones were read by immunoSEQ multiplex PCR, and TCRdb kept only the in-frame ones, dropping some. The table lists under 90,000 clones, more than 60% of them singletons. Though probably carrying unrecorded immune exposures, donors were nominally healthy at sampling. Sequencing input: PBMCs. V gene TRBV19 combines with J gene TRBJ1-2, with 7 bases lining up with TRBD1. The clonotype comes from a man aged 40-49 years in good health and CMV-seronegative. This chain's CDR3 is CASSILFLTGSNYGYTF. The CDR3 DNA reads as TGTGCCAGTAGTATACTCTTCCTGACAGGGTCGAACTATGGCTACACCTTC. Drawing the rest from reference TRBV19 and TRBJ1-2, the complete variable domain is DGGITQSPKYLFRKEGQNVTLSCEQNLNHDAMYWYRQDPGQGLRLIYYSQIVNDFQKGDIAEGYSVSREKKESFPLTVTSAQKNPTAFYLCASSILFLTGSNYGYTFGSGTRLTVV.